One and the same sample provided the 24 T cell receptor beta chains below, sequenced in a study of blood T cells in healthy people across ages. A J-beta primer mix and a sample-barcoded 5' primer were used in a second PCR of about 6 to 12 cycles. TCRdb passed the 5' RACE reads through MiXCR, listing each CDR3 protein once. The sample contains more than 800,000 distinct CDR3 sequences, 35% to 50% of which appear only once. Input material: blood. Receptors were obtained from a woman aged 60-70 years in good health.

The chain combines TRBV7-9 with TRBJ2-7; 8 bases fit TRBD2. J was trimmed by 2 bases and V by 10 bases; bases with no gene match: 10. This CDR3 has 14 amino acids. Germline-derived CDR1 and CDR2 are SEHNR and FQNEAQ (reference sequence). CDR3 sequence (DNA): TGTGCCATCTCCCCGGGACTAGGAGCCTACGAGCAGTACTTC. Encoded protein: CAISPGLGAYEQYF.

This clonotype was observed a handful of times. The gene calls are TRBV29-1 and TRBJ1-1; D is possibly TRBD1 (5 bases). V lost 3 bases and J lost 2, with 13 bases in between. Germline V gene sequence: CDR1 SQVTM, CDR2 ANQGSEA. The CDR3 spans 14 residues. CDR3 loop: CSVDRTLGNTEAFF. The CDR3 coding sequence is TGCAGCGTTGACCGGACATTAGGTAACACTGAAGCTTTCTTT.

This clonotype was seen just once. The V call is TRBV5-6, the J call TRBJ2-3; TRBD1 agrees at 7 bases. Germline loops: CDR1 SGHDT, CDR2 YYEEEE. Losses at the gene ends were 0 bases for V and 2 bases for J; bases not matched to a gene: 24. CDR3 size: 22 residues. The DNA of the CDR3 is TGTGCCAGCAGCTTGGTTATTCGGTCAGGAGGTACGACAGGGAGATTCACAGATACGCAGTATTTT. It encodes CASSLVIRSGGTTGRFTDTQYF. Complete variable domain (other parts from reference TRBV5-6 and TRBJ2-3): DAGVTQSPTHLIKTRGQQVTLRCSPKSGHDTVSWYQQALGQGPQFIFQYYEEEERQRGNFPDRFSGHQFPNYSSELNVNALLLGDSALYLCASSLVIRSGGTTGRFTDTQYFGPGTRLTVL.

This chain connects TRBV4-1 to TRBJ2-1; 11 bases map to TRBD2. Germline-derived CDR1 and CDR2 are MGHRA and YSYEKL. Unmatched junction bases numbered 19, after V lost 0 bases and J lost 12 bases. The CDR3 is 19 residues long. CDR3 protein: CASSQDMELTSGSTDTQFF. The CDR3 DNA reads TGCGCCAGCAGCCAAGATATGGAGCTTACTAGCGGGAGCACAGATACGCAGTTCTTC.

This clonotype has just a few counts. The chain has TRBV5-5 and TRBJ2-4; TRBD2 matches at 9 bases. The CDR3 length is 15 residues. V trimming: 3 bases; J trimming: 7 bases; junction bases outside the gene matches: 8. Germline CDR1 SGHKS, CDR2 YYEKEE (reference sequence). The DNA of the CDR3 is TGTGCCAGCAGCTCCCTTCCGCGGGAGGGGAACATTCAGTACTTC. Its translation: CASSSLPREGNIQYF.

This clonotype was observed a handful of times. The V gene is TRBV7-9, the J gene TRBJ2-1; D remains ambiguous. Trimming stripped 5 bases from V and 3 bases from J, with 14 bases between. CDR3 length: 15 amino acids. CDR1 is SEHNR and CDR2 is FQNEAQ in the germline V gene (reference sequence). CDR3 nucleotides: TGTGCCAGCAGCGGCCACGGCTCCCTCTACAATGAGCAGTTCTTC. This codes for CASSGHGSLYNEQFF.

There are a few counts of this clonotype. This chain joins TRBV7-2 and TRBJ2-1; 8 nucleotides match TRBD1. The ends lost 4 bases at V and 9 bases at J; junction bases unmatched: 2. Germline CDR1 and CDR2: SGHTA and FQGNSA. The CDR3 contains 12 residues. CDR3 region: CASSSQGAEQFF. In nucleotides, the CDR3 is TGTGCCAGCAGCTCCCAGGGGGCTGAGCAGTTCTTC.

A few counts support this clonotype. The chain combines TRBV3-1 with TRBJ2-1; TRBD2 matches at 7 bases. After removal of 3 bases from V and 6 bases from J, the junction contained 8 bases not matched to a gene. The CDR3 has 15 residues. Germline CDR1 is LGHDT and CDR2 is YNNKEL (reference sequence). The CDR3 sequence is CASSQLVTGGNEQFF. The CDR3 DNA is TGTGCCAGCAGCCAGCTTGTGACGGGGGGCAATGAGCAGTTCTTC.

This clonotype was seen just once. The rearrangement links TRBV5-1 to TRBJ2-2; 10 bases are a match to TRBD2. The germline V gene encodes CDR1 SGHRS and CDR2 YFSETQ. The CDR3 is 15 amino acids. Losses at the gene ends were 5 bases for V and 6 bases for J; bases not matched to a gene: 7. Here the CDR3 DNA reads TGCGCCAGCAGGTTTCGGCTAGCGGGAGCCGGGGAGCTGTTTTTT. Translation gives CASRFRLAGAGELFF.

The genes are TRBV5-1 and TRBJ2-1; 14 nucleotides agree with TRBD2. V lost 3 bases, J lost 2 bases, and 10 bases stayed unmatched. CDR1 and CDR2 from the germline V gene are SGHRS and YFSETQ. This CDR3 region has 19 residues. For the CDR3, the DNA is TGCGCCAGCAGCTCCCCGGGACTAGCGGGAGCGGGGGCCTACAATGAGCAGTTCTTC. This gives the protein CASSSPGLAGAGAYNEQFF.

This chain connects TRBV3-1 to TRBJ1-1, with D perhaps TRBD1 (5 bases). The CDR3 extends over 15 amino acids. Trimming stripped 3 bases from V and 3 bases from J, with 14 bases between. Germline loops: CDR1 LGHDT, CDR2 YNNKEL (reference sequence). DNA for the CDR3: TGTGCCAGCAGCCACCGCGGGACGACCCACACTGAAGCTTTCTTT. The encoded protein is CASSHRGTTHTEAFF.

The chain joins TRBV7-6 to TRBJ1-1; 9 bases are shared with TRBD1. This CDR3 has 16 amino acids. Germline V lookup: CDR1 SGHVS, CDR2 FNYEAQ. V lost 1 base and J lost 1; bases outside the gene matches: 4. The CDR3 spells CASSLETGGTNTEAFF. The DNA of the CDR3 is TGTGCCAGCAGCTTAGAGACAGGGGGAACGAACACTGAAGCTTTCTTT.

The V and J genes are TRBV11-2 and TRBJ2-7; TRBD2 aligns across 11 bases. The DNA end favors TRBJ2-5, so the J call may be wrong. The CDR3 extends over 15 amino acids. Per germline, CDR1 SGHAT and CDR2 FQNNGV. CDR3 in DNA: TGTGCCAGCAGCCCCAGACTAGCGGGAACAGAGACCCAGTACTTC. This translates into CASSPRLAGTETQYF.

The CDR3 DNA sequence: TGCAGTGCTTGGCCGTTTGGCGGGAGAACAGATACGCAGTATTTT. Amino acids: CSAWPFGGRTDTQYF. This chain links TRBV20-1 with TRBJ2-3; TRBD2 aligns across 7 bases. V trimming: 5 bases; J trimming: 3 bases; junction bases outside the gene matches: 11. The CDR3 has 15 amino acids. The germline gives CDR1 DFQATT, CDR2 SNEGSKA (reference sequence).

This clonotype was seen ten or more times. This chain connects TRBV29-1 to TRBJ1-1; 7 positions match TRBD1. Losses at the gene ends were 7 bases for V and 1 base for J; bases not matched to a gene: 3. Germline V gene data show CDR1 as SQVTM and CDR2 as ANQGSEA. This CDR3 contains 12 residues. The CDR3 DNA reads as TGCAGCGCCAGGACAGGGAACACTGAAGCTTTCTTT. Its protein is CSARTGNTEAFF.

This clonotype was seen a handful of times. The rearrangement joins TRBV6-5 to TRBJ2-3, with TRBD2 identical over 7 bases. The length of the CDR3 is 16 residues. Germline assignment: CDR1 MNHEY and CDR2 SVGAGI. V was pared by 5 bases and J by 5 bases, with 13 bases of the junction left unmatched. The CDR3 loop reads CASSPSGGRAQDTQYF. Written as DNA, the CDR3 is TGTGCCAGCAGTCCCTCTGGAGGGAGGGCCCAAGATACGCAGTATTTT.

The rearrangement joins TRBV29-1 to TRBJ2-1, with TRBD2 identical over 9 bases. The end of the DNA is better explained by TRBJ2-7, so the J call may be wrong. The CDR3 extends over 14 amino acids. In germline, CDR1 is SQVTM, CDR2 ANQGSEA. The CDR3 bases are TGCAGCGTTCCGACTAGCGGCTCCTACAATGAGCAGTACTTC. Encoded protein: CSVPTSGSYNEQYF.

The sample holds a few counts of this clonotype. The CDR3 nucleotides read TGCAGTGCTAGAGTGGTGGAGGGGCACAACTATGGCTACACCTTC. Translated, it gives CSARVVEGHNYGYTF. J is TRBJ1-2 and V is TRBV20-1; D possibly corresponds to TRBD1 (5 bases). The CDR3 covers 15 residues. Trimming removed 1 base from V and 2 bases from J, with 14 bases in between. CDR1 is DFQATT and CDR2 is SNEGSKA in the germline V gene (reference sequence).

The chain employs TRBV9 and TRBJ2-7, with no clear D. With the DNA end fitting TRBJ2-5 better, the J assignment may be wrong. Germline CDR1 and CDR2: SGDLS and YYNGEE. The CDR3 totals 14 residues. The CDR3 protein is CASSGAGPQETQYF. As DNA, the CDR3 is TGTGCCAGCAGCGGGGCAGGACCCCAAGAGACCCAGTACTTC.

The V gene is TRBV12-3 or TRBV12-4, the J gene TRBJ2-3; TRBD1 agrees at 7 bases. The trim removed 5 bases at V and 2 bases at J, leaving 7 bases unmatched. This CDR3 has 15 residues. The CDR3 nucleotides are TGTGCCAGCAGTCCAGGACAGGAGAACACAGATACGCAGTATTTT. Translation gives CASSPGQENTDTQYF.

This rearrangement joins TRBV12-3 or TRBV12-4 to TRBJ2-4; TRBD2 is a possible D gene (5 bases). Matching the DNA end better, TRBJ2-7 makes the J call doubtful. There are 14 residues in the CDR3. This CDR3 reads CASSFKRSSYEQYF. Written as DNA, the CDR3 is TGTGCCAGCAGTTTTAAGCGGTCCTCCTACGAGCAGTACTTC.

This clonotype was seen more than once but under ten times. The V and J genes are TRBV5-1 and TRBJ1-1; tentatively, D is TRBD1 (5 bases). V dropped 5 bases and J dropped 8 bases, with 13 bases sitting between them. Germline V gene data show CDR1 as SGHRS and CDR2 as YFSETQ. The CDR3 has 12 residues. CDR3 sequence reads: CASSTDRSEAFF. CDR3 sequence (DNA): TGCGCCAGCAGTACAGACAGATCCGAAGCTTTCTTT.

This clonotype came up a few times. This chain links TRBV10-3 with TRBJ2-1, with D possibly TRBD2 on 6 matching bases. CDR3 size: 13 residues. Germline assignment: CDR1 ENHRY and CDR2 SYGVKD. Trimming removed 6 bases from V and 6 bases from J, with 12 bases in between. The CDR3 reads CAIRREVGNEQFF. The CDR3, as DNA: TGTGCCATCAGAAGGGAGGTGGGCAATGAGCAGTTCTTC.

This clonotype was seen only a few times. V gene TRBV6-1 combines with J gene TRBJ2-1; D might be TRBD1 (5 bases). Germline lookup yields CDR1 MNHNS and CDR2 SASEGT. The CDR3 is 14 residues long. Deletions cut 1 base from V and 2 bases from J, with 6 bases between. For the CDR3, the DNA is TGTGCCAGCAGTGAAGAAGGGGCCTACAATGAGCAGTTCTTC. It specifies CASSEEGAYNEQFF.